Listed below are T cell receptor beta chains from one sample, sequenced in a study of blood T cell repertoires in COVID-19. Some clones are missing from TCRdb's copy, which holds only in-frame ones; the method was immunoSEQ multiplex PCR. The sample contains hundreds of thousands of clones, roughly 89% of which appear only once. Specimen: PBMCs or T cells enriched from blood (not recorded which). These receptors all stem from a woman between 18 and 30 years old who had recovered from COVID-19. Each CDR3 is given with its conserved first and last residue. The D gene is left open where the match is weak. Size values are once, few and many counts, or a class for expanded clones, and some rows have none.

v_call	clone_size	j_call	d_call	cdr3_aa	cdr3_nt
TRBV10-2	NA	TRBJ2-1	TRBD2	CASSRGLAGYNEQFF	TGCGCCAGCAGTCGGGGACTAGCGGGTTACAATGAGCAGTTCTTC
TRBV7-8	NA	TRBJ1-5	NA	CASSLGGSGNQPQHF	TGTGCCAGCAGCTTAGGAGGGTCAGGCAATCAGCCCCAGCATTTT
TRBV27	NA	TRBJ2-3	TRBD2	CASSLSLAGDRDTQYF	TGTGCCAGCAGTTTATCTCTAGCGGGAGATCGGGATACGCAGTATTTT
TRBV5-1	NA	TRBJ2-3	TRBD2	CASSREGGGRPTSTDTQYF	TGCGCCAGCAGCCGGGAGGGCGGGGGAAGGCCCACAAGCACAGATACGCAGTATTTT
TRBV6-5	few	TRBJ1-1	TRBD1	CASSYSWGQQNTEAFF	TGTGCCAGCAGTTACTCGTGGGGACAGCAAAACACTGAAGCTTTCTTT
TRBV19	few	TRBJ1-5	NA	CASASQGRDQPQHF	TGTGCCAGTGCCTCTCAGGGTCGGGATCAGCCCCAGCATTTT
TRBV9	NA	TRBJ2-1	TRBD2	CASSVVGGTSGRNEQFF	TGTGCCAGCAGCGTAGTGGGGGGGACTAGCGGGAGAAATGAGCAGTTCTTC
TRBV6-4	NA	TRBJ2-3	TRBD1	CASSDRDRSTDTQYF	TGTGCCAGCAGTGACCGGGACAGAAGCACAGATACGCAGTATTTT
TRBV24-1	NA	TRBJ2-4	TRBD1	CATSDSTGDSKNIQYF	TGTGCCACCAGTGATTCGACAGGGGATTCCAAAAACATTCAGTACTTC
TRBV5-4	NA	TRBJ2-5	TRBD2	CASSSGLAGGPNPQETQYF	TGTGCCAGCAGTTCCGGACTAGCGGGGGGCCCCAATCCCCAAGAGACCCAGTACTTC
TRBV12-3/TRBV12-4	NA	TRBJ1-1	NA	CASKEAEAFF	TGTGCCAGCAAAGAGGCTGAAGCTTTCTTT
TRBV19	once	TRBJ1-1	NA	CASSQTVNTEAFF	TGTGCCAGTAGTCAAACGGTGAACACTGAAGCTTTCTTT
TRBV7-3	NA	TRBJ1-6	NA	CASSIGTQNSPLHF	TGTGCCAGCAGCATCGGGACACAGAATTCACCCCTCCACTTT
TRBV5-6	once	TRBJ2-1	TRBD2	CASSGASSGGEQFF	TGTGCCAGCAGCGGCGCATCCAGCGGGGGTGAGCAGTTCTTC
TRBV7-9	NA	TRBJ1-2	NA	CASSWGLVTNYGYTF	TGTGCCAGCAGCTGGGGACTTGTGACGAACTATGGCTACACCTTC
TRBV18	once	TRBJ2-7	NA	CASSLNRDIYYEQYF	TGTGCCAGCTCGCTCAACCGGGACATTTACTACGAGCAGTACTTC
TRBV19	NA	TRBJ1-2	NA	CASSTRSRNFYGYTF	TGTGCCAGTAGTACCCGGTCGAGAAATTTCTATGGCTACACCTTC
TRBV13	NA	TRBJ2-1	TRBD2	CASSVRTGTSGGHSYNEQFF	TGTGCCAGCAGCGTTCGAACCGGGACTAGCGGGGGACACTCCTACAATGAGCAGTTCTTC
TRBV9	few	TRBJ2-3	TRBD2	CASSGTSGGIADTQYF	TGTGCCAGCAGCGGGACTAGCGGGGGCATCGCAGATACGCAGTATTTT
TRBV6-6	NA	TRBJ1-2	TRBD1	CASSPLVFDGQGDGYTF	TGTGCCAGCAGTCCACTTGTGTTCGACGGACAGGGGGATGGCTACACCTTC
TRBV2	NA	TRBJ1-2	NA	CASKGDEDGYTF	TGTGCCAGCAAGGGGGACGAGGATGGCTACACCTTC
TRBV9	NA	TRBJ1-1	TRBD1	CASSVQGQLNTEAFF	TGTGCCAGCAGCGTCCAGGGACAGCTGAACACTGAAGCTTTCTTT
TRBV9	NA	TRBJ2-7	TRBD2	CASSVGSGGALRGQYF	TGTGCCAGCAGCGTAGGTAGCGGGGGGGCCCTAAGGGGGCAGTACTTC
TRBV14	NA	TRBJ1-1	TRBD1	CASSPRIRGDAFF	TGTGCCAGCAGCCCCCGAATCAGGGGGGACGCTTTCTTT
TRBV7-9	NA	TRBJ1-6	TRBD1	CASSRDRVSPLHF	TGTGCCAGCTCCCGGGACAGGGTTTCGCCCCTCCACTTT
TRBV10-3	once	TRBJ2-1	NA	CAISADRTYNEQFF	TGTGCCATCAGTGCAGACAGGACCTACAATGAGCAGTTCTTC
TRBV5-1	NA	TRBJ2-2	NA	CASTSGTPGSGELFF	TGCGCCAGCACCTCCGGGACTCCGGGGTCCGGGGAGCTGTTTTTT
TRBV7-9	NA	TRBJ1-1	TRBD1	CASIPTGDTEAFF	TGTGCCAGCATCCCGACAGGGGACACTGAAGCTTTCTTT
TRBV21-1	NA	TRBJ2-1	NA	CASSKGTGSSEQFF	TGTGCCAGCAGCAAAGGGACAGGGTCGTCTGAGCAGTTCTTC
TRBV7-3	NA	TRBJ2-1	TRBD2	CASSSAGGSNEQFF	TGTGCCAGCAGCTCGGCGGGAGGGTCGAATGAGCAGTTCTTC
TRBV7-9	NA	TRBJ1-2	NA	CASTYFNGYTF	TGTGCCAGCACCTACTTCAATGGCTACACCTTC
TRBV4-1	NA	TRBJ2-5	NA	CASSQKSQGKRQETQYF	TGCGCCAGCAGCCAAAAATCCCAGGGGAAGCGGCAAGAGACCCAGTACTTC
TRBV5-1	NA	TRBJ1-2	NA	CASKTANYGYTF	TGCGCCAGCAAGACAGCTAACTATGGCTACACCTTC
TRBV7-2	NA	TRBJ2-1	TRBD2	CASSFLSGTYNEQFF	TGTGCCAGCAGCTTTCTTAGCGGGACCTACAATGAGCAGTTCTTC
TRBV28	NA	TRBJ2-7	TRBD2	CASSLGLATSYEQYF	TGTGCCAGCAGTCTCGGACTAGCGACGTCCTACGAGCAGTACTTC
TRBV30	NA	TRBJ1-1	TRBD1	CAWTEDRANTEAFF	TGTGCCTGGACAGAAGACAGGGCGAACACTGAAGCTTTCTTT
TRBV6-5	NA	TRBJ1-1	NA	CASSSTGEAFF	TGTGCCAGCAGTTCCACAGGGGAAGCTTTCTTT
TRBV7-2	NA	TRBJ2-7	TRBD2	CASSLVSLAGGEQYF	TGTGCCAGCAGCTTAGTCAGCCTAGCGGGAGGCGAGCAGTACTTC
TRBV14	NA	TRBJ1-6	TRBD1	CASSQQQGAYNSPLHF	TGTGCCAGCAGCCAACAACAGGGGGCGTATAATTCACCCCTCCACTTT
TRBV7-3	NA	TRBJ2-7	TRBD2	CASSLKQIGPGGYEQYF	TGTGCCAGCAGCTTAAAGCAGATCGGCCCGGGGGGCTACGAGCAGTACTTC
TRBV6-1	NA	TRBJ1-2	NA	CASSELGPHTFQDGYTF	TGTGCCAGCAGTGAGTTAGGCCCCCACACTTTTCAGGATGGCTACACCTTC
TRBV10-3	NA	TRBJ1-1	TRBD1	CAIRDRGNTEAFF	TGTGCCATCCGGGACAGGGGGAACACTGAAGCTTTCTTT
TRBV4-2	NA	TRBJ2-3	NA	CASSHRVGGFRTDTQYF	TGTGCCAGCAGCCATAGGGTGGGAGGCTTCAGAACAGATACGCAGTATTTT
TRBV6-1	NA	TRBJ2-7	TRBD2	CASSEAGLEVYEQYF	TGTGCCAGCAGTGAAGCGGGACTAGAAGTCTACGAGCAGTACTTC
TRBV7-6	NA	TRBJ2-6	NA	CASSLLSGLSGANVLTF	TGTGCCAGCAGCTTACTCTCAGGGCTCTCTGGGGCCAACGTCCTGACTTTC
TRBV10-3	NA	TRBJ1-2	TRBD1	CAIRDYRDRSEGYTF	TGTGCCATCAGAGACTACCGGGACAGGTCTGAAGGCTACACCTTC
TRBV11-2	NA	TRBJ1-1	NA	CASSLDSGMNTEAFF	TGTGCCAGCAGCTTAGATTCGGGGATGAACACTGAAGCTTTCTTT
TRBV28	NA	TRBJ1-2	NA	CASRPYSYGYTF	TGTGCCAGCAGACCCTATTCCTATGGCTACACCTTC
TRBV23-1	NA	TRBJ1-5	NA	CASHACIGRSIYSNQPQHF	TGCGCCAGCCATGCTTGTATTGGCAGATCCATATATAGCAATCAGCCCCAGCATTTT
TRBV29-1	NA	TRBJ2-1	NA	CSVPGRASSYNEQFF	TGCAGCGTCCCCGGGCGGGCTAGCTCCTACAATGAGCAGTTCTTC
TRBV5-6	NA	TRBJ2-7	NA	CASSLLGHAYEQYF	TGTGCCAGCAGCTTGCTAGGACACGCCTACGAGCAGTACTTC
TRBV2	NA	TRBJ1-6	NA	CASSSQMRDSPLHF	TGTGCCAGCAGTTCACAGATGCGGGATTCACCCCTCCACTTT
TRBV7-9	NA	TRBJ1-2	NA	CASSSQGGAGYTF	TGTGCCAGCAGCTCACAGGGTGGGGCTGGCTACACCTTC
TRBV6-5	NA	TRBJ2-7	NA	CASSYSQAPPYEQYF	TGTGCCAGCAGTTACTCACAGGCCCCCCCCTACGAGCAGTACTTC